This T cell receptor beta chain appears in the sequencing data of a study of Ad26.COV2.S vaccination and SARS-CoV-2 variants. Documented treatment: around 19 received Ad26.COV2.S at low or high dose, single or two shots; roughly five received placebo; per-sample allocation not given. Sampling took place 63 days after the first vaccine or placebo injection. Clones were sequenced by immunoSEQ multiplex PCR, and TCRdb holds only the in-frame ones, with some missing. The table lists fewer than 400,000 clones, roughly 80% of them singletons. Germline V gives CDR1 MGHRA, CDR2 YSYEKL. The CDR3 has 17 amino acids. Germline trimming cut 3 bases from V and 6 bases from J; bases unmatched to any gene: 11.

This receptor was obtained from a person between 18 and 65 years old who received the Ad26.COV2.S COVID-19 vaccine or a placebo. The sequences come from peripheral blood, collected in a trial of Ad26.COV2.S vaccine versus placebo. The chain uses TRBV4-1 and TRBJ2-3, with TRBD2 identical over 11 bases. The CDR3 loop reads CASSQEVTSGAGDTQYF. The CDR3 DNA is TGCGCCAGCAGCCAGGAGGTGACTAGCGGGGCGGGGGATACGCAGTATTTT.